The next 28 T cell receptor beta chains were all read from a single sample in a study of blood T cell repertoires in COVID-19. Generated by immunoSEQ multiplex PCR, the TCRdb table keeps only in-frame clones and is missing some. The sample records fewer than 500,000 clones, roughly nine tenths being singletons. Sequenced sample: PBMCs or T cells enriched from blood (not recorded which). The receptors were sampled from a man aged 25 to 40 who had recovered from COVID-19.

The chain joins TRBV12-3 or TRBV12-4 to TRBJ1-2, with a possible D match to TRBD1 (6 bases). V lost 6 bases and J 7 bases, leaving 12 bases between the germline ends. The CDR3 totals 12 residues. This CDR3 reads CASRRQEGGYTF. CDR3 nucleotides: TGTGCCAGCAGACGACAGGAAGGTGGCTACACCTTC.

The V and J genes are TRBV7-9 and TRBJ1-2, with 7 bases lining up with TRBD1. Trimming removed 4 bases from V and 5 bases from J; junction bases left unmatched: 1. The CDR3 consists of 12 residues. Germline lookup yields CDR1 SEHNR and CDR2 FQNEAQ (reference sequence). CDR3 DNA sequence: TGTGCCAGCAGCTGGGGACAGTATGGCTACACCTTC. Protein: CASSWGQYGYTF.

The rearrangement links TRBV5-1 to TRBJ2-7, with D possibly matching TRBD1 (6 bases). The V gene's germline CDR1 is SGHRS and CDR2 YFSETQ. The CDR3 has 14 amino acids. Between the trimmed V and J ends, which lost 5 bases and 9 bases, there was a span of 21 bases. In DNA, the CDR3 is TGCGCCAGCAGGCCAACTACCAACCTGGGGGCGCAGTACTTC. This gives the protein CASRPTTNLGAQYF.

The CDR3: CASSTQYRGTEAFF. The DNA of the CDR3 is TGTGCCAGCAGTACACAATACAGGGGGACTGAAGCTTTCTTT. This chain links TRBV27 with TRBJ1-1, with 8 bases that match TRBD1. The CDR3 is 14 residues long. V lost 5 bases and J lost 5; bases outside the gene matches: 7. CDR1 is MNHEY, CDR2 SMNVEV, per germline (reference sequence).

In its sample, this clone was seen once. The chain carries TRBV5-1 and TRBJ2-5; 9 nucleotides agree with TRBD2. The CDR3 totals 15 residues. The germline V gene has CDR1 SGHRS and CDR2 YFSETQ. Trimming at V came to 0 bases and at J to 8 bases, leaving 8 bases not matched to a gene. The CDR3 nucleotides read TGCGCCAGCAGCTTGGGGTCTAGCGGGATTGTCACCCAGTACTTC. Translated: CASSLGSSGIVTQYF. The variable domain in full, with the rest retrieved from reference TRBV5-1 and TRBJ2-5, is KAGVTQTPRYLIKTRGQQVTLSCSPISGHRSVSWYQQTPGQGLQFLFEYFSETQRNKGNFPGRFSGRQFSNSRSEMNVSTLELGDSALYLCASSLGSSGIVTQYFGPGTRLLVL.

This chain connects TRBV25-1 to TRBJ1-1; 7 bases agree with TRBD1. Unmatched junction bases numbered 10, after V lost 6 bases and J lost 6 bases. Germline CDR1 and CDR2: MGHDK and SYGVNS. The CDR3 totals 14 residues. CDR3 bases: TGTGCCAGCAGGGAGACAGGGAGGTATGCTGAAGCTTTCTTT. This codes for CASRETGRYAEAFF.

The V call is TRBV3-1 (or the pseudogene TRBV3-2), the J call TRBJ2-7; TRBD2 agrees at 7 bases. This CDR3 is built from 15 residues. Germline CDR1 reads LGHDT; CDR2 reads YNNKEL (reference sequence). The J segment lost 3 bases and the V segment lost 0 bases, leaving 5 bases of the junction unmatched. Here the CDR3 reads CASSQEWGTIYEQYF. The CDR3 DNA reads TGTGCCAGCAGCCAAGAGTGGGGGACTATCTACGAGCAGTACTTC.

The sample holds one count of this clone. The CDR3 spells CASSPRTSGSVTDTQYF. DNA of the CDR3: TGTGCCAGCAGCCCCCGGACTAGCGGGAGTGTTACAGATACGCAGTATTTT. The chain links TRBV14 to TRBJ2-3, with 13 bases that match TRBD2. Germline loops: CDR1 SGHDN, CDR2 FVKESK. This CDR3 is 17 amino acids long. V was clipped by 4 bases and J by 3 bases; unmatched bases: 7.

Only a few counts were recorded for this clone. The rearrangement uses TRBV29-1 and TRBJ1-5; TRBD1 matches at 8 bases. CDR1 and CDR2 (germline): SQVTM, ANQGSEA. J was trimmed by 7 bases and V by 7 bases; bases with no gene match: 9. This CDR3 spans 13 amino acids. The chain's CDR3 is CSATQGAEQPQHF. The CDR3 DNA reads TGCAGCGCGACTCAGGGGGCGGAACAGCCCCAGCATTTT. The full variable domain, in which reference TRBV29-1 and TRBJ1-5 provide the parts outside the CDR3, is SAVISQKPSRDICQRGTSLTIQCQVDSQVTMMFWYRQQPGQSLTLIATANQGSEATYESGFVIDKFPISRPNLTFSTLTVSNMSPEDSSIYLCSATQGAEQPQHFGDGTRLSIL.

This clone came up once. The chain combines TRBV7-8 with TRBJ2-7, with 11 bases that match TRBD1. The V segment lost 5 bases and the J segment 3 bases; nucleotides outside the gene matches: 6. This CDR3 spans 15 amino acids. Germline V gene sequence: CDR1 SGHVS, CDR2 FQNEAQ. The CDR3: CASSPGTGGSYEQYF. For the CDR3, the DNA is TGTGCCAGCAGCCCAGGGACAGGGGGTAGCTACGAGCAGTACTTC.

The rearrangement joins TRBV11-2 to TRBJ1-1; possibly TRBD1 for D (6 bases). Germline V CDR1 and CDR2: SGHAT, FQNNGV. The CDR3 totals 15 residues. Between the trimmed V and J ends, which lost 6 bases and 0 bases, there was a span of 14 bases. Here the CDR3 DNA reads TGTGCCAGCAGTCTGGCAGGGGTGGTGAACACTGAAGCTTTCTTT. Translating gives CASSLAGVVNTEAFF. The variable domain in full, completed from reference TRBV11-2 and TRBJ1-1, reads EAGVAQSPRYKIIEKRQSVAFWCNPISGHATLYWYQQILGQGPKLLIQFQNNGVVDDSQLPKDRFSAERLKGVDSTLKIQPAKLEDSAVYLCASSLAGVVNTEAFFGQGTRLTVV.

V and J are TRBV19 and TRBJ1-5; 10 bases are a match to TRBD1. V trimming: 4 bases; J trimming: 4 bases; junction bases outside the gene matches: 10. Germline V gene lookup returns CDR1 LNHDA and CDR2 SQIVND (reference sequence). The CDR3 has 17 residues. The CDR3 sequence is CASSRRNVGQGNQPQHF. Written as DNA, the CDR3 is TGTGCCAGTAGTAGGCGAAATGTGGGACAGGGGAATCAGCCCCAGCATTTT.

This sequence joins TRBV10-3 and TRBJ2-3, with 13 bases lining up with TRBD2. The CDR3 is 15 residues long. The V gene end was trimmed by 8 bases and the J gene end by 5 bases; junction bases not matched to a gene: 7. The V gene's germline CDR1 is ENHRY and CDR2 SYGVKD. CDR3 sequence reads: CAIQAGLAGVDTQYF. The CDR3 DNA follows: TGTGCCATCCAAGCCGGACTAGCGGGAGTAGATACGCAGTATTTT.

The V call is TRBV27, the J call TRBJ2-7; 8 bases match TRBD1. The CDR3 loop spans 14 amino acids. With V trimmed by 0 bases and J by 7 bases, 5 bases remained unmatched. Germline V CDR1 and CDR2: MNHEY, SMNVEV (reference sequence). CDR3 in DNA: TGTGCCAGCAGTTTATCCGGACAGGGAGGAGAGCAGTACTTC. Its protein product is CASSLSGQGGEQYF.

The CDR3 spells CASSPGQGLLAFF. As DNA, the CDR3 is TGTGCCAGCTCACCTGGACAGGGATTATTAGCTTTCTTT. The chain has TRBV18 and TRBJ1-1, with TRBD1 matching over 8 bases. The CDR3 covers 13 residues. Germline V gene lookup returns CDR1 KGHSH and CDR2 LQKENI. V gave up 3 bases and J gave up 10 bases; unmatched junction bases: 7.

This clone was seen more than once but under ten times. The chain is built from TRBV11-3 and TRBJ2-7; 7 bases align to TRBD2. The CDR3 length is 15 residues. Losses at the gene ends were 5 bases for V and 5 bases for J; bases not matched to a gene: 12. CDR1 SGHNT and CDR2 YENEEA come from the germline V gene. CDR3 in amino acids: CASSLQAGMGNEQYF. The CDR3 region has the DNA TGTGCCAGCAGCCTTCAAGCGGGAATGGGCAACGAGCAGTACTTC.

This CDR3 is CASSLGTIAGGPDEQYF. CDR3 DNA: TGTGCCAGCAGTTTAGGGACCATAGCGGGAGGGCCGGACGAGCAGTACTTC. The chain employs TRBV28 and TRBJ2-7, with 11 bases that match TRBD2. The CDR3 has 17 residues. The germline V gene has CDR1 MDHEN and CDR2 SYDVKM. V was pared by 2 bases and J by 5 bases, with 11 bases of the junction left unmatched.

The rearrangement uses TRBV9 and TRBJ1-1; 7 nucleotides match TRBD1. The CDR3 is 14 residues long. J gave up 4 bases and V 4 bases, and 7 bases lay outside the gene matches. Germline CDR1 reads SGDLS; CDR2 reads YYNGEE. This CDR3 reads CASSPRTGSTEAFF. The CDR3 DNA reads TGTGCCAGCAGCCCCCGGACAGGATCCACTGAAGCTTTCTTT.

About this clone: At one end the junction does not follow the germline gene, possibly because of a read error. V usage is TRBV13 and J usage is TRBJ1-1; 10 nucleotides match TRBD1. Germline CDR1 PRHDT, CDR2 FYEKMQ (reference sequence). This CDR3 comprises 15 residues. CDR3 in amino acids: CASSLSGTGVTEASF. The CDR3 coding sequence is TGTGCCAGCAGCTTAAGCGGGACAGGGGTGACTGAAGCTTCCTTT.

The CDR3 region is CASSPKGLTGVGADEQFF. CDR3 DNA sequence: TGTGCCAGCTCACCGAAGGGATTGACAGGAGTAGGTGCGGATGAGCAGTTCTTC. The chain joins TRBV18 to TRBJ2-1, with a possible D match to TRBD1 (6 bases). V gave up 3 bases and J gave up 8 bases, with 26 bases separating them. In germline, CDR1 is KGHSH, CDR2 LQKENI. The CDR3 runs 18 residues. Filled out from reference TRBV18 and TRBJ2-1, the complete variable domain reads NAGVMQNPRHLVRRRGQEARLRCSPMKGHSHVYWYRQLPEEGLKFMVYLQKENIIDESGMPKERFSAEFPKEGPSILRIQQVVRGDSAAYFCASSPKGLTGVGADEQFFGPGTRLTVL.

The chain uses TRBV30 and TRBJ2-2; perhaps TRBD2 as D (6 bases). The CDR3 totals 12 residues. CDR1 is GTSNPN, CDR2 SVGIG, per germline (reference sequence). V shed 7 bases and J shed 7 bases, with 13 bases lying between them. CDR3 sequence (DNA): TGTGCCTACGGGGGACTTCGCGGGGAGCTGTTTTTT. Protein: CAYGGLRGELFF.

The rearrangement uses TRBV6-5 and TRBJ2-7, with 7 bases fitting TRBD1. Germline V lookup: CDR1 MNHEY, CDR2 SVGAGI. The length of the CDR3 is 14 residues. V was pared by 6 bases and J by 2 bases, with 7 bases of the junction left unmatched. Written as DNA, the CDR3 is TGTGCCAGCAGCGGGACAGCTTACCCCTACGAGCAGTACTTC. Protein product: CASSGTAYPYEQYF.

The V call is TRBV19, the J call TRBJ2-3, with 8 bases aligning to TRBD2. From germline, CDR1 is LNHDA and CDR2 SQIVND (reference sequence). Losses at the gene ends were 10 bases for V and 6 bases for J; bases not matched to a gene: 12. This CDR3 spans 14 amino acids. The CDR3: CATRELAGSDTQYF. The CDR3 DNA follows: TGTGCCACCCGGGAATTAGCGGGATCGGATACGCAGTATTTT.

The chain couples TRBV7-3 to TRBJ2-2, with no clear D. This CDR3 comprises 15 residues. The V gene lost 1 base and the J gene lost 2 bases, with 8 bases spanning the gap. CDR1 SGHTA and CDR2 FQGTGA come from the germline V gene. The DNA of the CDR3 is TGTGCCAGCAGCTTAAAAGCGCCTAACACCGGGGAGCTGTTTTTT. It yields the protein CASSLKAPNTGELFF.

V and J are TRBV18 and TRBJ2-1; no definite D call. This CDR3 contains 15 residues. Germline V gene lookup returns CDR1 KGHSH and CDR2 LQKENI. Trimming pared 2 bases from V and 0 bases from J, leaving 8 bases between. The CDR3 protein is CASSPDLSSYNEQFF. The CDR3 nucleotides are TGTGCCAGCTCACCAGACTTAAGCTCCTACAATGAGCAGTTCTTC.

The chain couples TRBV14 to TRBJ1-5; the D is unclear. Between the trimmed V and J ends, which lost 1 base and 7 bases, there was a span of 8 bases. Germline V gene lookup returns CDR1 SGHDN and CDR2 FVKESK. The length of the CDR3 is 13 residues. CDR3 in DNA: TGTGCCAGCAGCCAAGCCGGAGGGCAGCCCCAGCATTTT. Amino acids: CASSQAGGQPQHF.

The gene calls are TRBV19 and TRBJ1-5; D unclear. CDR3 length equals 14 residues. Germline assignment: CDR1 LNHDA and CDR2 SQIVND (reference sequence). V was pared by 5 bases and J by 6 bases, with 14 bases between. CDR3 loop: CASSSTSLSQPQHF. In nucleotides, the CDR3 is TGTGCCAGTAGTTCCACCTCACTTTCTCAGCCCCAGCATTTT. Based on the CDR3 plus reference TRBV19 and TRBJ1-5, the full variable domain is DGGITQSPKYLFRKEGQNVTLSCEQNLNHDAMYWYRQDPGQGLRLIYYSQIVNDFQKGDIAEGYSVSREKKESFPLTVTSAQKNPTAFYLCASSSTSLSQPQHFGDGTRLSIL.

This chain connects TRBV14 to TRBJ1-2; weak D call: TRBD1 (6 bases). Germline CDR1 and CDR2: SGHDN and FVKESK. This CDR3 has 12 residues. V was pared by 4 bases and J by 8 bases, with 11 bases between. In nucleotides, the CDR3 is TGTGCCAGCAGCCGGGGGGGCCGGGGCTACACCTTC. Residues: CASSRGGRGYTF. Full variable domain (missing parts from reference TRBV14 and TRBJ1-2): EAGVTQFPSHSVIEKGQTVTLRCDPISGHDNLYWYRRVMGKEIKFLLHFVKESKQDESGMPNNRFLAERTGGTYSTLKVQPAELEDSGVYFCASSRGGRGYTFGSGTRLTVV.